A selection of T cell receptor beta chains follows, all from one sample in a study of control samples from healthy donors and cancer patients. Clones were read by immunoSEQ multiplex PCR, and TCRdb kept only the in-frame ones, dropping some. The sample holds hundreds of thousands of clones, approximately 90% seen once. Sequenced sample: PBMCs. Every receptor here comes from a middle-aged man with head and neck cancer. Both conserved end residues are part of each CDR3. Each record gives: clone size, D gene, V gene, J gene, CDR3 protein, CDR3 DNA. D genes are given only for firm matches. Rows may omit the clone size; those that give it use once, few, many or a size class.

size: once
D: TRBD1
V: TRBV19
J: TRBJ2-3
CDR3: CASSPDRVSTDTQYF
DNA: TGTGCCAGTAGTCCCGACAGGGTTAGTACAGATACGCAGTATTTT

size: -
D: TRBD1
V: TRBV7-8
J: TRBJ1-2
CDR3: CASSWGGTDYGYTF
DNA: TGTGCCAGCAGCTGGGGGGGGACAGACTATGGCTACACCTTC

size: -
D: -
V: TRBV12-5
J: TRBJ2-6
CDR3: CASGLLASGANVLTF
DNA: TGTGCTAGTGGTTTGTTGGCTTCTGGGGCCAACGTCCTGACTTTC

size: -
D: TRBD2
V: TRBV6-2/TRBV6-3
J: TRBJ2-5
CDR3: CASSYTPSGGAGETQYF
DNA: TGTGCCAGCAGTTACACACCCAGCGGGGGGGCCGGAGAGACCCAGTACTTC

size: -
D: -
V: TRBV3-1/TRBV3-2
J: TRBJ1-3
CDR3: CASSPTGGSGNTIYF
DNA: TGTGCCAGCAGCCCGACAGGAGGCTCTGGAAACACCATATATTTT

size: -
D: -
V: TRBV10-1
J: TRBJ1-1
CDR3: CASSEDKGKLEAFF
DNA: TGCGCCAGCAGTGAGGACAAGGGAAAACTTGAAGCTTTCTTT

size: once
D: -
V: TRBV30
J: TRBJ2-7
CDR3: CAWIRAGFGDEQYF
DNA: TGTGCCTGGATTCGAGCGGGTTTTGGCGACGAGCAGTACTTC

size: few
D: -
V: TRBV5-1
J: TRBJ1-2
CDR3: CASSSDPSNYGYTF
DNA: TGCGCCAGCAGCTCCGACCCATCTAACTATGGCTACACCTTC

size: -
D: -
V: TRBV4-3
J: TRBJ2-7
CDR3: CASSQEGLRGYEQYF
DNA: TGCGCCAGCAGCCAAGAAGGTTTACGGGGCTACGAGCAGTACTTC

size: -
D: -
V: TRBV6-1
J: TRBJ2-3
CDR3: CASSGAGRLVTDTQYF
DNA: TGTGCCAGCAGTGGGGCAGGCAGACTAGTCACAGATACGCAGTATTTT

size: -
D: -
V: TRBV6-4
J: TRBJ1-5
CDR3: CASSDSDGQPQHF
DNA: TGTGCCAGCAGTGACTCAGACGGGCAGCCCCAGCATTTT

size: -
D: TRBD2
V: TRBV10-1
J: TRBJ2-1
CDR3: CASSKSGGTSENEQFF
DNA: TGCGCCAGCAGCAAGAGCGGGGGGACAAGCGAAAATGAGCAGTTCTTC

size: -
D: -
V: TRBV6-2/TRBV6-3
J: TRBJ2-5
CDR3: CASSGPPRRVYQETQYF
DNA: TGTGCCAGCAGTGGACCCCCTCGGCGGGTGTACCAAGAGACCCAGTACTTC

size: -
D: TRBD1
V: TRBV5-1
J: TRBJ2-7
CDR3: CASSLAPGTGRFSYEQYF
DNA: TGCGCCAGCAGCTTGGCCCCTGGGACAGGGAGGTTTTCTTACGAGCAGTACTTC

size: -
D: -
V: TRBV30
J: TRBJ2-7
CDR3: CAWRGIYEQYF
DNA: TGTGCCTGGAGAGGAATCTACGAGCAGTACTTC

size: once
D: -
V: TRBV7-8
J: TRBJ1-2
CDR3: CASSLPGGRGYTF
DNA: TGTGCCAGCAGCCTCCCGGGGGGCCGGGGCTACACCTTC

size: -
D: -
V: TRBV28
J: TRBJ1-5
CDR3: CASSLGGGVPQPQHF
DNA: TGTGCCAGCAGTTTGGGCGGAGGGGTTCCTCAGCCCCAGCATTTT

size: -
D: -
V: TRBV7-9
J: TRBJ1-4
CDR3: CAGVGLNNEKLFF
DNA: TGTGCCGGGGTGGGTCTCAATAATGAAAAACTGTTTTTT

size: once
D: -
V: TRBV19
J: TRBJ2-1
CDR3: CASTRGGTTAYNEQFF
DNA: TGTGCCAGTACCCGAGGGGGGACGACAGCCTACAATGAGCAGTTCTTC

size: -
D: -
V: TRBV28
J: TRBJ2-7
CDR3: CASSLMGVASDEQYF
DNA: TGTGCCAGCAGTTTAATGGGGGTAGCCTCAGACGAGCAGTACTTC

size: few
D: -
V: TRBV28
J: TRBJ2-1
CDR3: CASSFWETRGSWGEQFF
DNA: TGTGCCAGCAGTTTTTGGGAGACAAGGGGGTCGTGGGGTGAGCAGTTCTTC

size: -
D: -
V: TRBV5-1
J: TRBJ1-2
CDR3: CASSPGSNYGYTF
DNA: TGCGCCAGCAGCCCCGGGTCTAACTATGGCTACACCTTC

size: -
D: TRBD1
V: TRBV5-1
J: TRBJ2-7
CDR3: CASSPQAQGAYEQYF
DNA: TGCGCCAGCAGTCCCCAAGCGCAGGGGGCTTACGAGCAGTACTTC

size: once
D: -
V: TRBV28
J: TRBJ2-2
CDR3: CASSFLRAGELFF
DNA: TGTGCCAGCAGTTTTTTAAGGGCCGGGGAGCTGTTTTTT

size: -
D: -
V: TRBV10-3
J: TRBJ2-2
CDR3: CAIREQGTGELFF
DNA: TGTGCCATCAGAGAACAGGGAACCGGGGAGCTGTTTTTT

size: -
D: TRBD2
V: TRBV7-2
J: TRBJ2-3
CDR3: CASSPDHRLAGGRDTQYF
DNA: TGTGCCAGCAGCCCAGATCATCGACTAGCGGGAGGACGGGATACGCAGTATTTT

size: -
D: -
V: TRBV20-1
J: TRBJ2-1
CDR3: CSASSGSYNEQFF
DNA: TGCAGTGCTAGTAGCGGCTCCTACAATGAGCAGTTCTTC

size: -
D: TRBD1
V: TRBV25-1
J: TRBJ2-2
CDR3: CASSDWTGGSGELFF
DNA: TGTGCCAGCAGTGACTGGACAGGGGGGTCCGGGGAGCTGTTTTTT

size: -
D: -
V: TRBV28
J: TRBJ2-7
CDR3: CASSSPAVGTYEQYF
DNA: TGTGCCAGCAGTTCTCCAGCGGTAGGCACCTACGAGCAGTACTTC

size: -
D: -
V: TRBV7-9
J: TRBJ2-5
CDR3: CASSLARVGQETQYF
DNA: TGTGCCAGCAGCTTAGCACGGGTGGGACAAGAGACCCAGTACTTC

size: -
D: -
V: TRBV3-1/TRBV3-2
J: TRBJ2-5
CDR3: CASSQEGREETQYF
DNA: TGTGCCAGCAGCCAAGAAGGCAGGGAAGAGACCCAGTACTTC

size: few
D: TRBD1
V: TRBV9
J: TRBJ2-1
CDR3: CASSADRGAVNEQFF
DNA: TGTGCCAGCAGCGCGGACAGGGGGGCTGTAAATGAGCAGTTCTTC

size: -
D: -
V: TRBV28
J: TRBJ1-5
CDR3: CASTAPDSSNQPQHF
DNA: TGTGCCAGCACCGCCCCCGACAGTAGCAATCAGCCCCAGCATTTT

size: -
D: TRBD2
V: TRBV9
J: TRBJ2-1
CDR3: CASSAGGQYNEQFF
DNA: TGTGCCAGCTCCGCGGGGGGGCAGTACAATGAGCAGTTCTTC

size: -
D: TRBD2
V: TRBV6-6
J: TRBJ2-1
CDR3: CASRHTSGASYNEQFF
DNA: TGTGCCAGCAGACACACTAGCGGGGCCTCCTACAATGAGCAGTTCTTC

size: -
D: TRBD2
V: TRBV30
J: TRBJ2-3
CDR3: CAWSGRAGAPDTQYF
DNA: TGTGCCTGGAGTGGGCGAGCGGGAGCTCCAGATACGCAGTATTTT

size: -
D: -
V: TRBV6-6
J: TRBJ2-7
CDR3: CASSPGQYEQYF
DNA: TGTGCCAGCAGCCCCGGACAGTACGAGCAGTACTTC

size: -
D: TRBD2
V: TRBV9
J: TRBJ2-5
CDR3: CASSAGLAIEETQYF
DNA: TGTGCCAGCAGCGCGGGACTAGCCATCGAAGAGACCCAGTACTTC

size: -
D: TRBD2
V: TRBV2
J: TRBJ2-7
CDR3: CASSGGRTSGGIEQYF
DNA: TGTGCCAGCAGCGGCGGAAGGACTAGCGGGGGTATCGAGCAGTACTTC

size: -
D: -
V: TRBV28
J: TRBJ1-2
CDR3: CASSFRQIDYGYTF
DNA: TGTGCCAGCAGTTTCCGCCAAATAGACTATGGCTACACCTTC